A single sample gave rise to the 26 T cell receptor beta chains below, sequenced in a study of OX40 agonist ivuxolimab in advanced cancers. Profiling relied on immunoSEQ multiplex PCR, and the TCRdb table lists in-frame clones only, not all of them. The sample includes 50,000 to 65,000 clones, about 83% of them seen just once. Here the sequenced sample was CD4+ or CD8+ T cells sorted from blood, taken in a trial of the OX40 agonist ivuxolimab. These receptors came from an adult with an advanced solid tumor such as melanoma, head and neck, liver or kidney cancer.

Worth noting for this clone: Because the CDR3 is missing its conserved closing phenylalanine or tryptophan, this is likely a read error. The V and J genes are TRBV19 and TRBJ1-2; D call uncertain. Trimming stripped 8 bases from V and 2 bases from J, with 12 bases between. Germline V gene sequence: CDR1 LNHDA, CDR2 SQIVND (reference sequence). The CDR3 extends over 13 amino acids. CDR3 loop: CASARTENYGYTL. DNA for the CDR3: TGTGCCAGTGCCAGGACTGAAAACTATGGCTACACCCTC.

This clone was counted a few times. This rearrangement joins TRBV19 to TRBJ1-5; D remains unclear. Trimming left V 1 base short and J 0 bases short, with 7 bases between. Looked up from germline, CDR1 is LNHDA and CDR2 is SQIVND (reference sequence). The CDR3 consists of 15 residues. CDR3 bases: TGTGCCAGTAGTATAGGCAGTTATAGCAATCAGCCCCAGCATTTT. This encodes CASSIGSYSNQPQHF.

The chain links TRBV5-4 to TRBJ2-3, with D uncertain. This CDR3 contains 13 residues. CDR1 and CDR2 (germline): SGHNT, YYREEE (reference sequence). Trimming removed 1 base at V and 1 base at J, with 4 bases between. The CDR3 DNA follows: TGTGCCAGCAGCTTGTCCCGCACAGATACGCAGTATTTT. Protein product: CASSLSRTDTQYF.

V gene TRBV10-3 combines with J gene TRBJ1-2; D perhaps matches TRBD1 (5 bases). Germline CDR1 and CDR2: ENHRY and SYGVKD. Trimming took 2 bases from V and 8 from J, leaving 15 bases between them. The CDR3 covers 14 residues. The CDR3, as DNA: TGTGCCATCAGTGAGCGGCAGGGAAGGGAAGGCTACACCTTC. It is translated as CAISERQGREGYTF.

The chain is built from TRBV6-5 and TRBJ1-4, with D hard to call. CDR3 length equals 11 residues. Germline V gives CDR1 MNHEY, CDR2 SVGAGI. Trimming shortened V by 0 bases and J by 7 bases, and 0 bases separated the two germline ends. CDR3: CASSYSEKLFF. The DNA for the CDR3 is TGTGCCAGCAGTTACTCTGAAAAACTGTTTTTT.

CDR3 protein: CASSLQGGTEAFF. CDR3 nucleotides: TGTGCCAGCAGTTTACAGGGCGGCACTGAAGCTTTCTTT. The chain is built from TRBV28 and TRBJ1-1, with a possible D match to TRBD1 (5 bases). This CDR3 is built from 13 residues. Deletions cut 2 bases from V and 4 bases from J, with 8 bases between. Germline lookup yields CDR1 MDHEN and CDR2 SYDVKM.

CDR3 sequence reads: CASSVSNSGNTIYF. DNA of the CDR3: TGTGCCAGCAGTGTGTCGAACTCTGGAAACACCATATATTTT. The chain carries TRBV6-1 and TRBJ1-3; D is ambiguous. V lost 4 bases and J lost 0, with 7 bases in between. Germline lookup yields CDR1 MNHNS and CDR2 SASEGT. This CDR3 has 14 amino acids.

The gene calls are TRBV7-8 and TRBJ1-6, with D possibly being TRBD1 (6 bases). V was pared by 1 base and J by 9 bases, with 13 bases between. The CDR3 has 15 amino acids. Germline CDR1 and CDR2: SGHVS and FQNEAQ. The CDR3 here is CASSLVDQGSSPLHF. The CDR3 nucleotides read TGTGCCAGCAGCTTAGTCGACCAGGGGAGTTCACCCCTCCACTTT.

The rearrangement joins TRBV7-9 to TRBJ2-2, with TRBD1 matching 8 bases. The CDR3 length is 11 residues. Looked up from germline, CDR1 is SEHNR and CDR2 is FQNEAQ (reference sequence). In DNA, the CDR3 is TGTGGGACAGGGACCACCGGGGAGCTGTTTTTT. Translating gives CGTGTTGELFF.

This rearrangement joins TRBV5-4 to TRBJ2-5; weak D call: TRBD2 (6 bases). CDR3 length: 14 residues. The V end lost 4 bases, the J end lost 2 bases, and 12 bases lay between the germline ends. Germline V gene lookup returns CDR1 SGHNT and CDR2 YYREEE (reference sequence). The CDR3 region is CASSPKSGQETQYF. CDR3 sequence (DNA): TGTGCCAGCAGCCCTAAAAGCGGGCAAGAGACCCAGTACTTC.

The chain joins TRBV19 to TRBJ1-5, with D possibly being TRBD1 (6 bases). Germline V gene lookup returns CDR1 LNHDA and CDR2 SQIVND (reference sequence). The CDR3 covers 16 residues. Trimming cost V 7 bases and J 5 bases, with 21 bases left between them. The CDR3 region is CASTARPGEPHQPQHF. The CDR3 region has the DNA TGTGCCAGTACTGCTCGCCCAGGGGAGCCCCATCAGCCCCAGCATTTT.

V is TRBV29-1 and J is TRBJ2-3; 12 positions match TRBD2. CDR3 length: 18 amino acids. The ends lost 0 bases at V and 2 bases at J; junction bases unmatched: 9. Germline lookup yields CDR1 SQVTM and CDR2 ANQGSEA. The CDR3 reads CSVEDPWTSGTNTDTQYF. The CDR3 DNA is TGCAGCGTTGAAGACCCCTGGACTAGCGGGACTAACACAGATACGCAGTATTTT.

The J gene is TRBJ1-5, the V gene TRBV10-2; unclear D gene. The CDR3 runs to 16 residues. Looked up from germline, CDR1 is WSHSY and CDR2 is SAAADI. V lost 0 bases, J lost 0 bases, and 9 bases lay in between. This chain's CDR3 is CASSESSGYSNQPQHF. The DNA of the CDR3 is TGCGCCAGCAGTGAGTCATCGGGTTATAGCAATCAGCCCCAGCATTTT.

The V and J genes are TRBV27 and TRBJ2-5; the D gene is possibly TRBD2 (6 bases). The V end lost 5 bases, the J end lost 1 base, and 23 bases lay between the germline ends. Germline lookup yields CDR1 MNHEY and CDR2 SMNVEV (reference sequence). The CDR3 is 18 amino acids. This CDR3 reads CASSKTPSGVFPQETQYF. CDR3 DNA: TGTGCCAGCAGTAAAACCCCCTCGGGAGTGTTCCCCCAAGAGACCCAGTACTTC.

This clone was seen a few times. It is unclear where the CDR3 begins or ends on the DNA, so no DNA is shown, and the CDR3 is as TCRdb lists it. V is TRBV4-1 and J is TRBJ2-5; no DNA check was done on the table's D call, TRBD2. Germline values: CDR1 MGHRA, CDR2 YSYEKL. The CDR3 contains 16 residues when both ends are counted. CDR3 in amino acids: CASSQYFGGTQETQYF.

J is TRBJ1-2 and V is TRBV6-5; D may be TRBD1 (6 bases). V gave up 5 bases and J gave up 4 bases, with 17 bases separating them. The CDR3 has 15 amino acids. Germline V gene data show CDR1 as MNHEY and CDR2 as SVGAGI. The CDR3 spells CASSPPGHPIYGYTF. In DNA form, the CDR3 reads TGTGCCAGCAGTCCCCCGGGACACCCTATCTATGGCTACACCTTC.

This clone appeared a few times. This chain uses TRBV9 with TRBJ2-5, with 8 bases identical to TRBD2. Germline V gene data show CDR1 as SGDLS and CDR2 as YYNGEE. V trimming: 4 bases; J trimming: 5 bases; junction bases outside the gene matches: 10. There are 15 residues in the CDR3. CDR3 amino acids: CASSLTGGRWETQYF. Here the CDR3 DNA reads TGTGCCAGCAGCCTCACGGGAGGGCGGTGGGAGACCCAGTACTTC. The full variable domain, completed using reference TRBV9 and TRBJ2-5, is DSGVTQTPKHLITATGQRVTLRCSPRSGDLSVYWYQQSLDQGLQFLIQYYNGEERAKGNILERFSAQQFPDLHSELNLSSLELGDSALYFCASSLTGGRWETQYFGPGTRLLVL.

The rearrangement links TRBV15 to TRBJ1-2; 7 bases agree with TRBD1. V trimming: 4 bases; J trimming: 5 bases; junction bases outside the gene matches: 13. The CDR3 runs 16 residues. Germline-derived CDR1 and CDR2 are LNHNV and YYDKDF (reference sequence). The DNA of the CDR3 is TGTGCCACCAGCAAAGGACAGGATAGCACGGGGTATGGCTACACCTTC. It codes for CATSKGQDSTGYGYTF.

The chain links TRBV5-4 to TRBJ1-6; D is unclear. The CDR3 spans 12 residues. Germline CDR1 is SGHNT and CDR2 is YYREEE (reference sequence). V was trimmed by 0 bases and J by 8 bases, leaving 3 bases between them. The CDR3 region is CASSLADSPLHF. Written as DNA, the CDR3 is TGTGCCAGCAGCTTGGCCGATTCACCCCTCCACTTT. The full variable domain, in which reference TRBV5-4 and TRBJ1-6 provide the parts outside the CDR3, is ETGVTQSPTHLIKTRGQQVTLRCSSQSGHNTVSWYQQALGQGPQFIFQYYREEENGRGNFPPRFSGLQFPNYSSELNVNALELDDSALYLCASSLADSPLHFGNGTRLTVT.

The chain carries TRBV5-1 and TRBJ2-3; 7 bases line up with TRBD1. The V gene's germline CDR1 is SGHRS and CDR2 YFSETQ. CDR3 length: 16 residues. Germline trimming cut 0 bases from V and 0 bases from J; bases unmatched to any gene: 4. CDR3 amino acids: CASSLDRGVSTDTQYF. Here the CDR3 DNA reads TGCGCCAGCAGCTTGGACAGGGGAGTTAGCACAGATACGCAGTATTTT.

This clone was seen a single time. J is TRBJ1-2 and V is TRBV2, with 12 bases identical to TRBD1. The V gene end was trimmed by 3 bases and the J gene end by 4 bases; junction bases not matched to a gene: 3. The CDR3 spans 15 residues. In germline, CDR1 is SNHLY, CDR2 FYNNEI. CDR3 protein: CASSDRGQGAYGYTF. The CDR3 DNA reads TGTGCCAGCAGTGATAGGGGACAGGGGGCCTATGGCTACACCTTC.

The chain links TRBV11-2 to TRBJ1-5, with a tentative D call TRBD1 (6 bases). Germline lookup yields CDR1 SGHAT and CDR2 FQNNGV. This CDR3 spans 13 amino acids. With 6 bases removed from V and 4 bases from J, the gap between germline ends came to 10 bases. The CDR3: CASRQGWNQPQHF. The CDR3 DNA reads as TGTGCCAGCAGACAGGGTTGGAATCAGCCCCAGCATTTT.

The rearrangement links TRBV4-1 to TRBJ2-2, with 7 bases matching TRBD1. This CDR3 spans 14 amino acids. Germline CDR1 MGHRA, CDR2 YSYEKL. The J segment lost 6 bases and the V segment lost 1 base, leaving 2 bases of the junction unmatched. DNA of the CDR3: TGCGCCAGCAGCCAAGTGGGGACAGCCGGGGAGCTGTTTTTT. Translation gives CASSQVGTAGELFF.

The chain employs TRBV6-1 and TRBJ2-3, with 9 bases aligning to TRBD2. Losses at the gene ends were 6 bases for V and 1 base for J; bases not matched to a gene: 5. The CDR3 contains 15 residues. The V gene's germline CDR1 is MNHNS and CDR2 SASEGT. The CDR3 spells CASSLAGARTDTQYF. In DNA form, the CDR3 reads TGTGCCAGCAGCTTAGCGGGAGCGCGCACAGATACGCAGTATTTT.

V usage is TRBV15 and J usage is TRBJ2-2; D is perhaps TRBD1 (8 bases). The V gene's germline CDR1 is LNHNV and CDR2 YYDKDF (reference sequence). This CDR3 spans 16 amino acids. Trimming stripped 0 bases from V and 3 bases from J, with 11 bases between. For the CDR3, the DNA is TGTGCCACCAGCAGAGAACAGGGGGGGGACACCGGGGAGCTGTTTTTT. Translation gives CATSREQGGDTGELFF.

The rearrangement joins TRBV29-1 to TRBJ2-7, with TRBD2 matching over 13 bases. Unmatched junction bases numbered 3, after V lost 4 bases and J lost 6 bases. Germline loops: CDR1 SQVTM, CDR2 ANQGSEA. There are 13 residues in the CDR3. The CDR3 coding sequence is TGCAGCGTTGGGACTAGCGGGAGTTCCGAGCAGTACTTC. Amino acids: CSVGTSGSSEQYF.